One TCR beta chain is described in this entry. After removal of 4 bases from V and 5 bases from J, the junction contained 8 bases not matched to a gene. CDR3 size: 14 residues. Germline-derived CDR1 and CDR2 are LGHNA and YNFKEQ. Per the original data handling: The assay estimated nucleated cells by amplifying reference gene primers. The protocol was immunoSEQ multiplex PCR, while the TCRdb copy is restricted to in-frame clones and leaves out a portion. Clonal size and the V and J genes are those of that table, whereas D and trimming came from the DNA. The sample consists of about 220,000 clones, about 86% of them appearing once. The entry originates in a study of blood T cell repertoires in COVID-19. Study information: Sites across the United States, Italy and Spain contributed samples from acute and convalescent COVID-19.

The clonotype comes from a woman in her 50s with acute COVID-19. The sequenced sample was PBMCs or T cells enriched from blood (not recorded which). The chain carries TRBV4-2 and TRBJ2-7; TRBD1 agrees at 7 bases. The CDR3 spells CASSPRQGHDEQYF. The DNA for the CDR3 is TGTGCCAGCAGCCCCAGACAGGGTCACGACGAGCAGTACTTC.